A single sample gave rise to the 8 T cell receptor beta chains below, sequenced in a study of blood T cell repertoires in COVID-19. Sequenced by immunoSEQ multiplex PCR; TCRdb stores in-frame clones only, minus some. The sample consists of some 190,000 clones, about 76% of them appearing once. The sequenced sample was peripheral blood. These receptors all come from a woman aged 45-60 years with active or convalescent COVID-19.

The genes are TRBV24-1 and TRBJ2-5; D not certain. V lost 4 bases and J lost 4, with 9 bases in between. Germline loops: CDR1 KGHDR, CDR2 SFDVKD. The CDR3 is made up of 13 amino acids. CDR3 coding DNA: TGTGCCACCAGTGACGACCCTAGAGAGACCCAGTACTTC. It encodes CATSDDPRETQYF.

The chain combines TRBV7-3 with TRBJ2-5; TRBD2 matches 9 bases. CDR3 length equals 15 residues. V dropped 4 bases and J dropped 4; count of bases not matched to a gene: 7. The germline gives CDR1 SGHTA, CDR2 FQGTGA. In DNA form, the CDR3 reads TGTGCCAGCAGCTCCGGGACTAGCCTGGGAGAGACCCAGTACTTC. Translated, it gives CASSSGTSLGETQYF.

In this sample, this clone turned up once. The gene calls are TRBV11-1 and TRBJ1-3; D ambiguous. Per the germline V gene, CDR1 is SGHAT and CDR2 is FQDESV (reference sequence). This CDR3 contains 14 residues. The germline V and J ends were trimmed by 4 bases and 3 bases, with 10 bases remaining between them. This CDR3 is CASSYLSVGNTIYF. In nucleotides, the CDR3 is TGTGCCAGCAGCTACCTCAGTGTTGGAAACACCATATATTTT.

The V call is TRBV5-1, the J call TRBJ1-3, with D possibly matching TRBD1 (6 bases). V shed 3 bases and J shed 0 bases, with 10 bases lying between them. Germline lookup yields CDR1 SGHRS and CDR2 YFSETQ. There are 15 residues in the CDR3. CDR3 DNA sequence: TGCGCCAGCAGCTCAGGACAGTTCTCTGGAAACACCATATATTTT. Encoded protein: CASSSGQFSGNTIYF.

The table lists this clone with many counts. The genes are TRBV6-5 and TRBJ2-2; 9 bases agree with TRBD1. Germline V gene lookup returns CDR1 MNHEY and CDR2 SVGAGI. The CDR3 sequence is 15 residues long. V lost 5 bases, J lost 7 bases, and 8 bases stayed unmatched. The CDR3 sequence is CASSTGTGYNGELFF. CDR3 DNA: TGTGCCAGCAGTACCGGGACAGGGTATAACGGGGAGCTGTTTTTT.

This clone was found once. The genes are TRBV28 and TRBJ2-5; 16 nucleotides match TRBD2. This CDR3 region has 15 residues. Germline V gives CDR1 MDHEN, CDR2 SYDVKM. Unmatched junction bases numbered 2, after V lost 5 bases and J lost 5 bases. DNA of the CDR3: TGTGCCAGCAGTCCGGGACTAGCGGGAGGGGAGACCCAGTACTTC. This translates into CASSPGLAGGETQYF.

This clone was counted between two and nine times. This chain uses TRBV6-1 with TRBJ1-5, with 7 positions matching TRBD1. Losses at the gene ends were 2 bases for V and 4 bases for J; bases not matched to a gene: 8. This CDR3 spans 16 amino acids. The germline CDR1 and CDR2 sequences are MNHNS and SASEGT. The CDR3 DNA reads TGTGCCAGCAGTGAACTTCTAGGGGGCACTAATCAGCCCCAGCATTTT. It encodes CASSELLGGTNQPQHF.

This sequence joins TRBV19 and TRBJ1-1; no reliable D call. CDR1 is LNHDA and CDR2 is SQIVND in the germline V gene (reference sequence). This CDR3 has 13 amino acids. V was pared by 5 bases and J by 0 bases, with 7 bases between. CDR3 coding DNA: TGTGCCAGTAGTGAACAGCTGAACACTGAAGCTTTCTTT. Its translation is CASSEQLNTEAFF.